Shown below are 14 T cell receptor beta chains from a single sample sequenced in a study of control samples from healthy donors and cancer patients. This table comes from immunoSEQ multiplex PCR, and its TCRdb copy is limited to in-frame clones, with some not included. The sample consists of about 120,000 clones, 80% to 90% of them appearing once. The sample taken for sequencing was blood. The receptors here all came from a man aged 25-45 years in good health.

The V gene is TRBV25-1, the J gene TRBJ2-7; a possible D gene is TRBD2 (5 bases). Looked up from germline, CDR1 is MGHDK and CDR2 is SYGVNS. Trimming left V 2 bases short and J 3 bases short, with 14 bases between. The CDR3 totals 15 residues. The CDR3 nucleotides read TGTGCCAGCAGTGAACCCTACAGAGGGCACTACGAGCAGTACTTC. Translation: CASSEPYRGHYEQYF.

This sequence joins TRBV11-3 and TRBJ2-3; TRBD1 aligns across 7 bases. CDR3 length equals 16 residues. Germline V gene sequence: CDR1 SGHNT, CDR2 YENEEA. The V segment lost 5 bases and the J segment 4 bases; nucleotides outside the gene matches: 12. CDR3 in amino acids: CASSLRQGPTPDTQYF. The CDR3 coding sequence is TGTGCCAGCAGCCTTCGACAGGGTCCGACCCCAGATACGCAGTATTTT.

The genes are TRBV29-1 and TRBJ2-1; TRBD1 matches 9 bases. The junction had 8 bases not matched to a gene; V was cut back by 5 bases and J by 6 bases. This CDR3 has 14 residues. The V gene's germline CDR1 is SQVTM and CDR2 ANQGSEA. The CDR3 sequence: CSVKGTGYINEQFF. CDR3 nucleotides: TGCAGCGTTAAAGGGACAGGGTACATCAATGAGCAGTTCTTC.

CDR3 protein: CATSDLSAGGAKTQYF. The CDR3 DNA is TGTGCCACCAGTGATTTATCTGCGGGGGGGGCAAAGACCCAGTACTTC. This chain connects TRBV24-1 to TRBJ2-5; 9 nucleotides align to TRBD2. The CDR3 has 16 amino acids. Per germline, CDR1 KGHDR and CDR2 SFDVKD. The trim removed 1 base at V and 6 bases at J, leaving 8 bases unmatched.

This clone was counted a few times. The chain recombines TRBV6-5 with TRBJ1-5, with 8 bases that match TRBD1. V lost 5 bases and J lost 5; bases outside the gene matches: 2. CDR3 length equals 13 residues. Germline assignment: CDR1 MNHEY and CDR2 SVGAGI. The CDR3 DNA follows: TGTGCCAGCAGTCCACAGGGGGATCAGCCCCAGCATTTT. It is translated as CASSPQGDQPQHF.

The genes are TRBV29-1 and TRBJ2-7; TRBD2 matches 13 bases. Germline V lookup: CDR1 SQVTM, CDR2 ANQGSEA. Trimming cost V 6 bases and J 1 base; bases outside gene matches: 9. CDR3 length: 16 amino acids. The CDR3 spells CSVVGLAGAPSYEQYF. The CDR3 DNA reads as TGCAGCGTCGTCGGACTAGCGGGGGCGCCGTCCTACGAGCAGTACTTC.

The DNA for the CDR3 is TGTGCCAGCAGCTCCAGGGGCACCGGGGAGCTGTTTTTT. Its translation is CASSSRGTGELFF. This chain uses TRBV7-3 with TRBJ2-2, with D maybe TRBD1 (6 bases). Germline V lookup: CDR1 SGHTA, CDR2 FQGTGA. The V end was cut by 4 bases, the J end by 4 bases, with 7 bases between. The CDR3 is 13 amino acids.

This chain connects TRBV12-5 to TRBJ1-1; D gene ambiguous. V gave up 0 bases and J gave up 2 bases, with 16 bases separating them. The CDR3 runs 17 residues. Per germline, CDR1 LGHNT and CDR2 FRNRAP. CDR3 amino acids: CASGLVRRITSNTEAFF. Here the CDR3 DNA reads TGTGCTAGTGGTTTGGTACGGCGGATAACCTCTAACACTGAAGCTTTCTTT.

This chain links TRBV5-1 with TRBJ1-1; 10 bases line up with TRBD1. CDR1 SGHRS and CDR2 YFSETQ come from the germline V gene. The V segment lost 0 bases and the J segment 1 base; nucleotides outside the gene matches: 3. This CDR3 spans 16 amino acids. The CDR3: CASSLVGTGENTEAFF. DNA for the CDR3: TGCGCCAGCAGCTTGGTAGGGACAGGGGAGAACACTGAAGCTTTCTTT. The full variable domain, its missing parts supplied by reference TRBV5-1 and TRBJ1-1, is KAGVTQTPRYLIKTRGQQVTLSCSPISGHRSVSWYQQTPGQGLQFLFEYFSETQRNKGNFPGRFSGRQFSNSRSEMNVSTLELGDSALYLCASSLVGTGENTEAFFGQGTRLTVV.

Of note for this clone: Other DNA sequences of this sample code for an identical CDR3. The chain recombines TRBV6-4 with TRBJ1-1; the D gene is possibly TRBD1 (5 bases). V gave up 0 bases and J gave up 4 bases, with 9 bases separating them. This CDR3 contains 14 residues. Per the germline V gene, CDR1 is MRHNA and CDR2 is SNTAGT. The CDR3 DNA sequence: TGTGCCAGCAGTGACTCGAGTAGGGGCACTGAAGCTTTCTTT. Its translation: CASSDSSRGTEAFF.

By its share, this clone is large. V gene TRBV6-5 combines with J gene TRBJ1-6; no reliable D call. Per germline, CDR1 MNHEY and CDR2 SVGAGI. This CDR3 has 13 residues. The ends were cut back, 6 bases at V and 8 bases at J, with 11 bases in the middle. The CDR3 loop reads CASSRLQDSPLHF. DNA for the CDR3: TGTGCCAGCAGCCGGCTCCAGGATTCACCCCTCCACTTT.

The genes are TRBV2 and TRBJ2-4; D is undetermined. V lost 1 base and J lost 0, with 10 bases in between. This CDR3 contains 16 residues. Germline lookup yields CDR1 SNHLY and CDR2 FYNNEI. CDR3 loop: CASSEGGLRAKNIQYF. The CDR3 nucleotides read TGTGCCAGCAGTGAAGGGGGTTTAAGAGCCAAAAACATTCAGTACTTC.

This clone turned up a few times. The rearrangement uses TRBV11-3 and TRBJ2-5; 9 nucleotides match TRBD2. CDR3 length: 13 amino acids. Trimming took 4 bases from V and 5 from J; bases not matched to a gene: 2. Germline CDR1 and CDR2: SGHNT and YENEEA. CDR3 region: CASSSSGKETQYF. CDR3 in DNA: TGTGCCAGCAGCTCTAGCGGGAAGGAGACCCAGTACTTC. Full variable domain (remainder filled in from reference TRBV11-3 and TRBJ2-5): EAGVVQSPRYKIIEKKQPVAFWCNPISGHNTLYWYLQNLGQGPELLIRYENEEAVDDSQLPKDRFSAERLKGVDSTLKIQPAELGDSAVYLCASSSSGKETQYFGPGTRLLVL.

In nucleotides, the CDR3 is TGTGCCAGCAGCCAATCAAGCTCTGGAAACACCATATATTTT. Protein: CASSQSSSGNTIYF. V usage is TRBV3-1 (or the pseudogene TRBV3-2) and J usage is TRBJ1-3; D is unresolved. The germline V gene has CDR1 LGHDT and CDR2 YNNKEL (reference sequence). CDR3 length: 14 amino acids. V dropped 2 bases and J dropped 0 bases, with 5 bases sitting between them.